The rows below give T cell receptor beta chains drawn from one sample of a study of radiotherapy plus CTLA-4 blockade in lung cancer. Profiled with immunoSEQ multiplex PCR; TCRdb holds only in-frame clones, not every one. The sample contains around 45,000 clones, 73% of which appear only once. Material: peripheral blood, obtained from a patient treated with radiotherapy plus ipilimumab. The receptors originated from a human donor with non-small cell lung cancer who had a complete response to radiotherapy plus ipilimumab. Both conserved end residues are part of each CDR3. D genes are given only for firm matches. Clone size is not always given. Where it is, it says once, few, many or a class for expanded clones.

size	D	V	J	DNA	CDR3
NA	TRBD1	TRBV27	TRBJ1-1	TGTGCCAGCAGTTTCACAGGGGTGAACACTGAAGCTTTCTTT	CASSFTGVNTEAFF
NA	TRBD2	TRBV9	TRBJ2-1	TGTGCCAGCAGCGTAGCCTTACTAGCGGGGGGGGACAATGAGCAGTTCTTC	CASSVALLAGGDNEQFF
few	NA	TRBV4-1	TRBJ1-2	TGCGCCAGCAGCCCAGGGGAAACGAACTACTATGGCTACACCTTC	CASSPGETNYYGYTF
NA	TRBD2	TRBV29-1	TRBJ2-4	TGCAGCGTCCGGACTAGCGGGAGGGCTCTAGACAAAAACATTCAGTACTTC	CSVRTSGRALDKNIQYF
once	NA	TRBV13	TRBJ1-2	TGTGCCAGCAGCTACACTAAGACCTCTGGTGTAAGTGGCTACACCTTC	CASSYTKTSGVSGYTF
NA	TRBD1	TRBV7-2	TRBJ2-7	TGTGCCAGCAGCTCAGACAGGGGGACCTACGAGCAGTACTTC	CASSSDRGTYEQYF
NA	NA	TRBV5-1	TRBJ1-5	TGCGCCAGCAGCTTGGGACTTAATCAGCCCCAGCATTTT	CASSLGLNQPQHF
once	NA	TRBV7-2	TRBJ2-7	TGTGCCAGCAGCTTAACAGGTAGTGGCGGAATCGGCGAGCAGTACTTC	CASSLTGSGGIGEQYF
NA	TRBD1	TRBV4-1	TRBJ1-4	TGCGCCAGCAGCCTGCGACTACAGGGGGTCACTAATGAAAAACTGTTTTTT	CASSLRLQGVTNEKLFF
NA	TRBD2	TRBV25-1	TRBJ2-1	TGTGCCAGCAGTCCCCCCGGACTAGCGGACAATGAGCAGTTCTTC	CASSPPGLADNEQFF
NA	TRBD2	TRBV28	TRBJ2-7	TGTGCCAGCAGTTTAGCGGGAGGAGGGGCCTCCTACGAGCAGTACTTC	CASSLAGGGASYEQYF
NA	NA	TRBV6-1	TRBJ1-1	TGTGCCAGCAGTGAAGCTTTACTTGTGACTGAAGCTTTCTTT	CASSEALLVTEAFF
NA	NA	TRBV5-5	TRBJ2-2	TGTGCCAGCAGCTTGGAAGGGGCAGACACGAACACCGGGGAGCTGTTTTTT	CASSLEGADTNTGELFF
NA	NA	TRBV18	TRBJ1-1	TGTGCCAGCTCACCAGGTACGGGGAACACTGAAGCTTTCTTT	CASSPGTGNTEAFF
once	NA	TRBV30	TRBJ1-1	TGTGCCTGGGGGCGGAACACTGAAGCTTTCTTT	CAWGRNTEAFF
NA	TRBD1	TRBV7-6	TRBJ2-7	TGTGCCAGCAGCCAGACAGGGGGAGGTACCTACGAGCAGTACTTC	CASSQTGGGTYEQYF
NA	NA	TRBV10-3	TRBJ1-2	TGTGCCATCAGTGAGTCCCCTGCGGGGACCTATGGCTACACCTTC	CAISESPAGTYGYTF
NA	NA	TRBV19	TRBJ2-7	TGTGCCAGTAGTTTCGGACTAAGCTACGAGCAGTACTTC	CASSFGLSYEQYF
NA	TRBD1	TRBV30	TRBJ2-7	TGTGCCTTCGAGACAGGGGGCCTCTACGAGCAGTACTTC	CAFETGGLYEQYF
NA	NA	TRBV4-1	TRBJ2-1	TGCGCCAGCAGCCAAGAAAAGTATGGGCAGGCCTACAATGAGCAGTTCTTC	CASSQEKYGQAYNEQFF
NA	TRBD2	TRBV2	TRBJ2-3	TGTGCCAGCTACCCGAAGCGGGGAAGCACAGATACGCAGTATTTT	CASYPKRGSTDTQYF
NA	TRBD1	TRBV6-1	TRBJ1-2	TGTGCCGGCCGGGACAGACTTGGGTATGGCTACACCTTC	CAGRDRLGYGYTF
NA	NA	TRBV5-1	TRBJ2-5	TGCGCCAGCAGCTTGGCCGGGGGATGGCAAGAGACCCAGTACTTC	CASSLAGGWQETQYF
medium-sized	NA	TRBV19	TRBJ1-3	TGTGCCAGTAGTAATGCTGGCGGAGGAAACACCATATATTTT	CASSNAGGGNTIYF
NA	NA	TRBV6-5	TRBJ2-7	TGTGCCAGCAGACGTGCGAGCCCGGGGAGTTACGAGCAGTACTTC	CASRRASPGSYEQYF
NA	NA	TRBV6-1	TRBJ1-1	TGTGCCAGCAGCCAGAGAGGTGAAGCTTTCTTT	CASSQRGEAFF
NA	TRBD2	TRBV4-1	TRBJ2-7	TGCGCCAGCAGCCAAGCCCAGCTTGGGATGGGAGGGCGTTTAACCTACGAGCAGTACTTC	CASSQAQLGMGGRLTYEQYF
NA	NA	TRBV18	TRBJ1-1	TGTGCCAGCTCACCATCGGGGGGGGGACGGATGAACACTGAAGCTTTCTTT	CASSPSGGGRMNTEAFF
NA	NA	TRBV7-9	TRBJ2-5	TGTGCCAGCAGCCCACCGGGATCTCAAGAGACCCAGTACTTC	CASSPPGSQETQYF
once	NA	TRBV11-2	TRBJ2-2	TGTGCCAGCAGCCCCTCGTTGTACACCGGGGAGCTGTTTTTT	CASSPSLYTGELFF
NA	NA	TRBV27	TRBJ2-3	TGTGCCAGCAGTTCCCCGCTAAGGAGCCCGCGGGGCACGCAGTATTTT	CASSSPLRSPRGTQYF
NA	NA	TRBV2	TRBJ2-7	TGTGCCAGCAGCCAACGCGGCGAGCAGTACTTC	CASSQRGEQYF
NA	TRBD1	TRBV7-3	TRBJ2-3	TGTGCCAGCAGTCATGGACAGGCGTACACAGATACGCAGTATTTT	CASSHGQAYTDTQYF
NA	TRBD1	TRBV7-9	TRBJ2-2	TGTGCCAGCAGCTTAGACAGGGGGCTTACCGGGGAGCTGTTTTTT	CASSLDRGLTGELFF
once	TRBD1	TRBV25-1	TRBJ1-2	TGTGCCAGCAGTACGTACAACCGGGACAGCTTCTCTGGCTACACCTTC	CASSTYNRDSFSGYTF
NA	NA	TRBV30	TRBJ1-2	TGTGCCTGGAGTAACGACGACAATCAGGACTATGGCTACACCTTC	CAWSNDDNQDYGYTF
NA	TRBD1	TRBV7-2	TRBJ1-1	TGTGCCAGCAGCACCAACAGGGGCCTCTATGAAGCTTTCTTT	CASSTNRGLYEAFF
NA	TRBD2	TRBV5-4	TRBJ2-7	TGTGCCAGCTCACGACTAGCGGATTCCTACGAGCAGTACTTC	CASSRLADSYEQYF
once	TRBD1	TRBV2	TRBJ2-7	TGTGCCAGCAGTGACTGGACAGGCTACGAGCAGTACTTC	CASSDWTGYEQYF
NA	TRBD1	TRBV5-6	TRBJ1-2	TGTGCCAGCAGCCAAGGACAGGGCGGCTATGGCTACACCTTC	CASSQGQGGYGYTF
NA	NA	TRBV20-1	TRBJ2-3	TGCAGTGCTAGAGACAGTTATACGCAGTATTTT	CSARDSYTQYF
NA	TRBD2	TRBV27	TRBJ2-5	TGTGCCAGCAGTTTATCGACTAGCGTTACGACCCAGTACTTC	CASSLSTSVTTQYF
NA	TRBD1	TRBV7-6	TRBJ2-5	TGTGCCAGCAGCTATGGACAGGGGCTAATAAAGACCCAGTACTTC	CASSYGQGLIKTQYF
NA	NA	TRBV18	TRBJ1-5	TGTGCCAGCTCCCCCCAGGGCTCAGATCAGCCCCAGCATTTT	CASSPQGSDQPQHF
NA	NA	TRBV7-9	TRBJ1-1	TGTGCCAGCAGCCGGAGGGACCTTGAAGCTTTCTTT	CASSRRDLEAFF
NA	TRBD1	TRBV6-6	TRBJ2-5	TGTGCCAGCAGCCGCAACAGGGGCCGCACCCAAGAGACCCAGTACTTC	CASSRNRGRTQETQYF
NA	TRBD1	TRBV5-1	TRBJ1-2	TGCGCCAGCAGCGAAGGGACAGGGTTGTACTATGGCTACACCTTC	CASSEGTGLYYGYTF
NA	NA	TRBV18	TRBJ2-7	TGTGCCAGCTCACCCACGCAGGAAGGCGAGCAGTACTTC	CASSPTQEGEQYF
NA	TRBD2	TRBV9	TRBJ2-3	TGTGCCAGCAGTACCACTAGCGGGAGGCCGACCCTGGATACGCAGTATTTT	CASSTTSGRPTLDTQYF